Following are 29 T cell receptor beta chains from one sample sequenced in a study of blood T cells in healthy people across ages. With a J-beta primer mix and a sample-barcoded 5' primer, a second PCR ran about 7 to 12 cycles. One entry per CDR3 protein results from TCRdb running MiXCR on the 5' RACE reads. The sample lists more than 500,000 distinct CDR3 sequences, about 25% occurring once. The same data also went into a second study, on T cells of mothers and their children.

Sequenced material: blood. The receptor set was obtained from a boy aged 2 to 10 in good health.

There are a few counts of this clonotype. The CDR3 loop is CASSATGSSGELFF. In nucleotides, the CDR3 is TGTGCCAGCAGTGCTACGGGGTCATCGGGGGAGCTGTTTTTT. The chain uses TRBV2 and TRBJ2-2, with D perhaps matching TRBD2 (5 bases). The CDR3 is made up of 14 amino acids. Germline lookup yields CDR1 SNHLY and CDR2 FYNNEI. The V end was cut by 4 bases, the J end by 8 bases, with 14 bases between.

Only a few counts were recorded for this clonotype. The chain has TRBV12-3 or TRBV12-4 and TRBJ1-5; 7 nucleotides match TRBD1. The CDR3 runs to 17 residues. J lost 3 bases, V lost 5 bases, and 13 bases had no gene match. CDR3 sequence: CASSHQTGVWYNQPQHF. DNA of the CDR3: TGTGCCAGCAGTCACCAAACAGGGGTATGGTACAATCAGCCCCAGCATTTT.

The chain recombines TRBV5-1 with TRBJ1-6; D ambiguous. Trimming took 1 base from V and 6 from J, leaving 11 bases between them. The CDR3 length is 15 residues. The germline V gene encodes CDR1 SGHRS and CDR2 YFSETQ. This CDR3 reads CASSLTEARNSPLHF. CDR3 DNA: TGCGCCAGCAGCTTGACAGAGGCGCGTAATTCACCCCTCCACTTT. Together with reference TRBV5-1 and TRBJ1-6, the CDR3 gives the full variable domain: KAGVTQTPRYLIKTRGQQVTLSCSPISGHRSVSWYQQTPGQGLQFLFEYFSETQRNKGNFPGRFSGRQFSNSRSEMNVSTLELGDSALYLCASSLTEARNSPLHFGNGTRLTVT.

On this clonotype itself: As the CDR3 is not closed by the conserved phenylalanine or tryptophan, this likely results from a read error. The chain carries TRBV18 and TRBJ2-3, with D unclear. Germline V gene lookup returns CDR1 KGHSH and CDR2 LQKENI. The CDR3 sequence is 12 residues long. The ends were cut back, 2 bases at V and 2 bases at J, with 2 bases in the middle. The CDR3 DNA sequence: TGTGCCAGCTCACCATTCACAGATACGCAGTATCTT. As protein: CASSPFTDTQYL.

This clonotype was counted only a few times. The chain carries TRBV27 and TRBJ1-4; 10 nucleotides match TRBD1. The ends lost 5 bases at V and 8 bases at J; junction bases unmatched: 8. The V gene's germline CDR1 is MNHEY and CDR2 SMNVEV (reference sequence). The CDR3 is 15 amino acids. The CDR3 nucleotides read TGTGCCAGCAGTGGGACAGGGGTCCCAAGGGAAAAACTGTTTTTT. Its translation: CASSGTGVPREKLFF.

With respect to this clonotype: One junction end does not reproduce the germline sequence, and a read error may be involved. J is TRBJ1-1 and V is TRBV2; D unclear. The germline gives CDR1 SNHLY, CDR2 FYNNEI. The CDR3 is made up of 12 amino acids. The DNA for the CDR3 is TGTGCCAGTCTTAGGTCGAACGCTGAAGCTTTCTTT. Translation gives CASLRSNAEAFF.

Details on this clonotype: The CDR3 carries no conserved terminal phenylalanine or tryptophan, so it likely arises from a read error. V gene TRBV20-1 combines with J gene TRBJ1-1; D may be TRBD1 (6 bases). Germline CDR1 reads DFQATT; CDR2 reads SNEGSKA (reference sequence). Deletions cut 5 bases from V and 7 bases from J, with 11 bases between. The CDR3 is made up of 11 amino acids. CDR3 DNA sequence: TGCAGTGCTCTAGGGGGGGTTGAAGCTTTCTCT. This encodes CSALGGVEAFS.

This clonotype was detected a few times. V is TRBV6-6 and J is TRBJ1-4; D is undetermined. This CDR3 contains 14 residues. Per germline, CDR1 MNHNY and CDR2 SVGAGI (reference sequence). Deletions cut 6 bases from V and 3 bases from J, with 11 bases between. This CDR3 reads CASRIQSSNEKLFF. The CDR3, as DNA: TGTGCCAGCAGGATACAATCATCTAATGAAAAACTGTTTTTT.

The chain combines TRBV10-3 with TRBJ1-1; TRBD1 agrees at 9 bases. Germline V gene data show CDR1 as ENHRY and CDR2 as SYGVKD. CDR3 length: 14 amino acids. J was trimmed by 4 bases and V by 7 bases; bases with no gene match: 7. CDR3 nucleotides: TGTGCCATCATGAGGGACAGGGAAACCACTGAAGCTTTCTTT. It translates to CAIMRDRETTEAFF.

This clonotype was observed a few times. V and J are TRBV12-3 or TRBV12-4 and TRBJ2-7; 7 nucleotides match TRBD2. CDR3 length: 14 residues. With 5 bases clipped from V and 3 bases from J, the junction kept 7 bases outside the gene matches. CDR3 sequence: CASSRGESVYEQYF. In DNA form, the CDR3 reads TGTGCCAGCAGTCGGGGGGAGTCGGTCTACGAGCAGTACTTC.

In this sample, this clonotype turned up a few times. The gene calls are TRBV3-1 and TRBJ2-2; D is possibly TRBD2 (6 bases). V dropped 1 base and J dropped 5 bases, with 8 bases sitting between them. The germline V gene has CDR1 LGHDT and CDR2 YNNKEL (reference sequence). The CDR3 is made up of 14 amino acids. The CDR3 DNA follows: TGTGCCAGCAGCCAAGGCGCGGGGACCGGGGAGCTGTTTTTT. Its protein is CASSQGAGTGELFF.

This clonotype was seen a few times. The CDR3 reads CASSPIDRVELYGYTF. The CDR3, as DNA: TGTGCCAGCAGCCCAATAGACAGAGTAGAACTCTATGGCTACACCTTC. The chain couples TRBV9 to TRBJ1-2, with D perhaps TRBD1 (5 bases). The CDR3 contains 16 residues. The ends were cut back, 4 bases at V and 4 bases at J, with 20 bases in the middle. Per germline, CDR1 SGDLS and CDR2 YYNGEE.

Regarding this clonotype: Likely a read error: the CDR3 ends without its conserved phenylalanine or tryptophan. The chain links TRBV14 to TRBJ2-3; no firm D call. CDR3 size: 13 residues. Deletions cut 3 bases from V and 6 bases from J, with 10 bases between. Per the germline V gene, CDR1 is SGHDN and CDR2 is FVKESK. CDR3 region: CASSHTVGDTQYL. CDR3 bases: TGTGCCAGCAGCCACACAGTTGGGGATACGCAGTATCTT.

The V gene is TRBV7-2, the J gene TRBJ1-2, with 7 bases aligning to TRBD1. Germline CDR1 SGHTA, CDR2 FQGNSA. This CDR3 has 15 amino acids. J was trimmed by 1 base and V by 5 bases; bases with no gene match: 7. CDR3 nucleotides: TGTGCCAGCAGCATTGACAGGGAACTTAACTATGGCTACACCTTC. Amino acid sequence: CASSIDRELNYGYTF.

The CDR3 sequence is CAWSLRGLGGGYTF. CDR3 DNA sequence: TGTGCCTGGAGTTTGCGGGGCCTCGGGGGTGGCTACACCTTC. This chain connects TRBV30 to TRBJ1-2, with D possibly being TRBD1 (5 bases). Trimming shortened V by 2 bases and J by 7 bases, and 17 bases separated the two germline ends. There are 14 residues in the CDR3. Germline lookup yields CDR1 GTSNPN and CDR2 SVGIG (reference sequence).

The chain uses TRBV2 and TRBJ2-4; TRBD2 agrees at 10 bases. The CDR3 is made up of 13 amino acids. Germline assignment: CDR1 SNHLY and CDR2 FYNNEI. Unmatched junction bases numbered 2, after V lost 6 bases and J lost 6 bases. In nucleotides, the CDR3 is TGTGCCAGCAGGGAGCGGGAGGGAAACATTCAGTACTTC. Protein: CASREREGNIQYF.

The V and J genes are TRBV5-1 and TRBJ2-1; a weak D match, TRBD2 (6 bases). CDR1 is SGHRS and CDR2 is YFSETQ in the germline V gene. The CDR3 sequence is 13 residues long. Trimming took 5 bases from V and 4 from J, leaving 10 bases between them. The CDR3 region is CASRVAEYNEQFF. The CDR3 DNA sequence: TGCGCCAGCAGAGTAGCGGAGTACAATGAGCAGTTCTTC.

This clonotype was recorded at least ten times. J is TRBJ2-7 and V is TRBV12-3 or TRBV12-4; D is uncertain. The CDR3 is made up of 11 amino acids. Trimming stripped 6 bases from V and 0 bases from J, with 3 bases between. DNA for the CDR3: TGTGCCAGCAGCGCCTCCTACGAGCAGTACTTC. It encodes CASSASYEQYF.

For the CDR3, the DNA is TGTGCCAGCAAAGTCCCCGGGACAGGGCTGATCTCTGGAAACACCATATATTTT. It yields the protein CASKVPGTGLISGNTIYF. The genes are TRBV27 and TRBJ1-3, with 9 bases fitting TRBD1. The CDR3 contains 18 residues. The ends lost 7 bases at V and 0 bases at J; junction bases unmatched: 13. CDR1 MNHEY and CDR2 SMNVEV come from the germline V gene (reference sequence).

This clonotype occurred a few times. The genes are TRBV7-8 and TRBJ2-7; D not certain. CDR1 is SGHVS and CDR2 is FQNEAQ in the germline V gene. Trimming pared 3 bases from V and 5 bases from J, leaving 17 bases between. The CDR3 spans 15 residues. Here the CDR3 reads CASSFDLKIGHEQYF. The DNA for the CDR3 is TGTGCCAGCAGCTTCGACTTGAAGATAGGACACGAGCAGTACTTC.

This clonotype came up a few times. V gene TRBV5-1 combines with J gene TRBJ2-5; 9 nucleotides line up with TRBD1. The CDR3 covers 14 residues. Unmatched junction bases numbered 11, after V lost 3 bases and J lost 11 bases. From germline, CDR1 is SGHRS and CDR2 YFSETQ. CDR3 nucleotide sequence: TGCGCCAGCAGCTCCTGGGACAGGGCCGCAGAGCAGTACTTC. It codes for CASSSWDRAAEQYF. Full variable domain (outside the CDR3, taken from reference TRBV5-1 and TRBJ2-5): KAGVTQTPRYLIKTRGQQVTLSCSPISGHRSVSWYQQTPGQGLQFLFEYFSETQRNKGNFPGRFSGRQFSNSRSEMNVSTLELGDSALYLCASSSWDRAAEQYFGPGTRLLVL.

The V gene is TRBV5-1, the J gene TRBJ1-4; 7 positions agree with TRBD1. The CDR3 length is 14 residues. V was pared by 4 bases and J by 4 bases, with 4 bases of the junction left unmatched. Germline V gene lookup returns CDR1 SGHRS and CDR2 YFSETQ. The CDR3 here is CASSGDSGNEKLFF. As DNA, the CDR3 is TGCGCCAGCAGCGGGGACAGCGGTAATGAAAAACTGTTTTTT.

In nucleotides, the CDR3 is TGTGCCAGCAGCCAGGAGAATACGCAGTATTTT. Amino acid sequence: CASSQENTQYF. V is TRBV7-9 and J is TRBJ2-3; D call uncertain. The germline V gene encodes CDR1 SEHNR and CDR2 FQNEAQ (reference sequence). This CDR3 region has 11 residues. V was trimmed by 5 bases and J by 7 bases, leaving 7 bases between them.

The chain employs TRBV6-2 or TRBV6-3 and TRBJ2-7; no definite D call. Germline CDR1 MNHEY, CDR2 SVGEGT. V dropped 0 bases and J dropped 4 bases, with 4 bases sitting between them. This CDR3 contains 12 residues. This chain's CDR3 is CASSYSRYEQYF. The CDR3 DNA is TGTGCCAGCAGTTACTCCCGTTACGAGCAGTACTTC.

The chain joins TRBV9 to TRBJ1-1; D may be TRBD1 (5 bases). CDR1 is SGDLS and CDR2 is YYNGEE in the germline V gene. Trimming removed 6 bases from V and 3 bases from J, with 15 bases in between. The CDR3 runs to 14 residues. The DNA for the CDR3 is TGTGCCAGCACACCGAGGGGAACGGACACTGAAGCTTTCTTT. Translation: CASTPRGTDTEAFF. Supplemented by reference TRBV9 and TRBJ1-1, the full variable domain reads DSGVTQTPKHLITATGQRVTLRCSPRSGDLSVYWYQQSLDQGLQFLIQYYNGEERAKGNILERFSAQQFPDLHSELNLSSLELGDSALYFCASTPRGTDTEAFFGQGTRLTVV.

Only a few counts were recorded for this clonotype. CDR3 in DNA: TGTGCCAGCAGTGAAAGCGAACGAAGCACAGATACGCAGTATTTT. Encoded protein: CASSESERSTDTQYF. The rearrangement links TRBV6-1 to TRBJ2-3; D gene uncertain. The V end was cut by 2 bases, the J end by 0 bases, with 9 bases between. The CDR3 is made up of 15 amino acids. CDR1 is MNHNS, CDR2 SASEGT, per germline.

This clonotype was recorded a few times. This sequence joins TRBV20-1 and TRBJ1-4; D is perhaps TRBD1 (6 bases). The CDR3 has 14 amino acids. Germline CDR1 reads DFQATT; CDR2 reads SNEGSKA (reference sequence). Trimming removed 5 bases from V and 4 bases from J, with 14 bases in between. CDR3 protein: CSAPDRTINEKLFF. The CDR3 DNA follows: TGCAGTGCTCCCGACAGGACCATTAATGAAAAACTGTTTTTT.

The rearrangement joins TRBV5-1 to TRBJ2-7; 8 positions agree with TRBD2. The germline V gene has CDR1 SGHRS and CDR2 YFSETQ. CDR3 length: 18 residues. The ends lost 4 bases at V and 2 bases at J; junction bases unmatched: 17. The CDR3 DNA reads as TGCGCCAGCAGCGTACAGGTCTCGGCTAGCGGGCAACCCTACGAGCAGTACTTC. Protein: CASSVQVSASGQPYEQYF.

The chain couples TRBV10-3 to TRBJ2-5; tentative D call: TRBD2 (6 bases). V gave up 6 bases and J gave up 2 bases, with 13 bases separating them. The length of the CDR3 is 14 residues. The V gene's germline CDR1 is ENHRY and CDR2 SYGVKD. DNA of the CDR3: TGTGCCATCAGCATCGGGGAGGCTCAAGAGACCCAGTACTTC. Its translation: CAISIGEAQETQYF.